The clone carrying this T cell receptor (beta chain) was found once. Its target is not known. This record comes from a study of PD-L1 blockade in urothelial cancer. Turning to the study itself: Anywhere from 0 to 3 prior chemotherapy regimens had been received by patients. Samples came from 3 weeks, at the second dose, and 6 weeks into treatment.

Whole-study findings and limits: Better survival was predicted when blood TCR clonality before treatment fell below the median.

The protocol was immunoSEQ multiplex PCR, while the TCRdb copy is restricted to in-frame clones and leaves out a portion. The sample lists roughly 32,000 clones; 80% to 90% were seen once. Each patient presented with locally advanced or metastatic urothelial carcinoma. The CDR3 is 15 amino acids. CDR1 LNHDA and CDR2 SQIVND come from the germline V gene (reference sequence). Germline trimming cut 6 bases from V and 3 bases from J; bases unmatched to any gene: 7. The sequence was obtained from a man in his 60s with urothelial cancer. The input for sequencing was PBMCs, taken around atezolizumab (anti-PD-L1) treatment. V and J are TRBV19 and TRBJ1-4; 7 bases map to TRBD1. CDR3 region: CASRSPGTANEKLFF. The CDR3 nucleotides read TGTGCCAGTAGGTCCCCCGGGACAGCTAATGAAAAACTGTTTTTT.